The T cell receptor (beta chain) under discussion was sequenced for a study of cytomegalovirus exposure and HLA in healthy donors. Study in general: A prior study identified just under 120 million unique TCR beta sequences from 150 million to 200 million T cells.

The PCR ran on 60 Vbeta and 13 Jbeta primers. Per the original methods: Per a later analysis, the number of unique TCR beta chains was roughly 83 million, of which some 9.9 million were shared. Measured with immunoSEQ multiplex PCR; TCRdb has only the in-frame clones, and not every one. The V and J calls and the clone size are those of that table, but D and trimming were determined from the DNA. The data show under 50,000 clones, about 72% seen once. Findings of the study overall: TCR beta V- and J-gene trimming, according to a later analysis, was linked to a missense DCLRE1C variant.

V lost 4 bases to trimming and J lost 3 bases; unmatched junction nucleotides: 17. The CDR3 runs to 18 residues. The germline CDR1 and CDR2 sequences are SGHDT and YYEEEE. A note on this clone: Its antigen is not known.

Sequencing used PBMCs. The TCR sequence derives from a man aged 25-40 years in good health and CMV-seronegative. The chain couples TRBV5-6 to TRBJ1-2; 8 nucleotides match TRBD1. CDR3 in amino acids: CASSRYYQGASRDYGYTF. In DNA form, the CDR3 reads TGTGCCAGCAGCAGATACTACCAGGGGGCCTCTCGGGACTATGGCTACACCTTC.